The sample holds many counts of the clone carrying this TCR beta chain. It was RNA transcripts that yielded the amplified TCR beta CDR3 regions. An initial round of RT-PCR targeting the TCR CDR3 relied on the HTBI primer set. Using its own MiXCR run on the multiplex PCR reads, TCRdb lists one record per CDR3 protein. The data contain roughly 280,000 distinct CDR3 sequences, more than 15% of them singletons. This record belongs to a study of T cells in Graves' hyperthyroidism and ophthalmopathy. The V gene's germline CDR1 is SGHRS and CDR2 YFSETQ. This CDR3 has 15 residues. V was pared by 0 bases and J by 6 bases, with 10 bases between.

The source is a woman in her sixties or seventies with Graves' ophthalmopathy. The chain couples TRBV5-1 to TRBJ1-6; D call uncertain. The specimen sequenced was blood. The CDR3 DNA reads TGCGCCAGCAGCTTGGTGTGGCAGCCTAATTCACCCCTCCACTTT. Its translation is CASSLVWQPNSPLHF. The full variable domain, completed using reference TRBV5-1 and TRBJ1-6, is KAGVTQTPRYLIKTRGQQVTLSCSPISGHRSVSWYQQTPGQGLQFLFEYFSETQRNKGNFPGRFSGRQFSNSRSEMNVSTLELGDSALYLCASSLVWQPNSPLHFGNGTRLTVT.